This TCR beta chain is drawn from a study of blood T cell repertoires in COVID-19. This CDR3 contains 19 residues. Germline assignment: CDR1 MNHEY and CDR2 SVGEGT. Losses at the gene ends were 0 bases for V and 4 bases for J; bases not matched to a gene: 14. Participants' own reports of clinical history determined their cohort assignment. Sequencing used immunoSEQ multiplex PCR; TCRdb keeps in-frame clones, though not all of them. Among 250,000 to 300,000 clones listed, roughly 90% were seen once. The TCR was taken from a woman aged 25 to 39 who had recovered from COVID-19. The sample taken for sequencing was PBMCs or T cells enriched from blood (not recorded which). The chain recombines TRBV6-2 or TRBV6-3 with TRBJ1-5, with TRBD1 identical over 8 bases. The DNA for the CDR3 is TGTGCCAGCAGTTACTCGACCCTCCGGACAGGGTTTGGGAATCAGCCCCAGCATTTT. Amino acids: CASSYSTLRTGFGNQPQHF.